The 32 T cell receptor beta chains in this list originate from one sample, sequenced in a study of blood T cell repertoires in COVID-19. Sequenced by immunoSEQ multiplex PCR; TCRdb stores in-frame clones only, minus some. Here the sample spans 150,000 to 200,000 clones, 60% to 85% being singletons. The sample was peripheral blood. The receptors here all came from a man between 60 and 75 years old with acute or convalescent COVID-19.

The chain recombines TRBV30 with TRBJ2-6; possible D gene TRBD2, 5 bases. Germline V CDR1 and CDR2: GTSNPN, SVGIG (reference sequence). The V and J ends lost 1 base and 0 bases respectively, with 7 bases between them. The CDR3 has 15 amino acids. The CDR3, as DNA: TGTGCCTGGAGTGAAGGGAGCTCTGGGGCCAACGTCCTGACTTTC. Its translation is CAWSEGSSGANVLTF.

V usage is TRBV30 and J usage is TRBJ2-3, with a possible D match to TRBD2 (7 bases). Germline CDR1 GTSNPN, CDR2 SVGIG (reference sequence). This CDR3 region has 15 residues. V was shortened by 4 bases and J by 1 base, with 15 bases between the two germline ends. The chain's CDR3 is CAWKLAGAGTDTQYF. CDR3 DNA: TGTGCCTGGAAATTGGCGGGGGCCGGCACAGATACGCAGTATTTT.

The chain employs TRBV10-2 and TRBJ2-1, with 9 bases matching TRBD2. The junction had 8 bases not matched to a gene; V was cut back by 7 bases and J by 1 base. The germline CDR1 and CDR2 sequences are WSHSY and SAAADI. The CDR3 consists of 16 residues. The CDR3 nucleotides read TGCGCCAGCACCATTTATAGCGGGGGATCCTACAATGAGCAGTTCTTC. This encodes CASTIYSGGSYNEQFF.

This chain links TRBV3-1 (or the pseudogene TRBV3-2) with TRBJ2-1; D gene unclear. Germline-derived CDR1 and CDR2 are LGHDT and YNNKEL (reference sequence). The CDR3 sequence is 12 residues long. Trimming pared 6 bases from V and 8 bases from J, leaving 11 bases between. CDR3 in DNA: TGTGCCAGCAGTCAGAAACGGGATGAGCAGTTCTTC. It specifies CASSQKRDEQFF.

The rearrangement uses TRBV18 and TRBJ1-4; TRBD1 matches 12 bases. CDR1 and CDR2 from the germline V gene are KGHSH and LQKENI. J was trimmed by 8 bases and V by 1 base; bases with no gene match: 5. The CDR3 spans 16 residues. The CDR3 DNA is TGTGCCAGCTCACCACTTTCGGGACAGGGGGCAGAAAAACTGTTTTTT. It specifies CASSPLSGQGAEKLFF.

The chain joins TRBV24-1 to TRBJ2-6, with D possibly being TRBD1 (5 bases). The CDR3 covers 17 residues. V was clipped by 5 bases and J by 4 bases, with 17 bases between them. Germline CDR1 reads KGHDR; CDR2 reads SFDVKD. This chain's CDR3 is CATSGPRAGAGANVLTF. The CDR3 nucleotides are TGTGCCACCAGTGGTCCCAGGGCTGGAGCGGGGGCCAACGTCCTGACTTTC.

The V call is TRBV2, the J call TRBJ2-3; 9 bases are a match to TRBD2. The CDR3 sequence is 12 residues long. Trimming at V came to 11 bases and at J to 1 base, leaving 1 base not matched to a gene. Germline V gene sequence: CDR1 SNHLY, CDR2 FYNNEI. The CDR3 nucleotides read TGTGCCGGCGGGGGGGGCACAGATACGCAGTATTTT. Translating gives CAGGGGTDTQYF.

The V and J genes are TRBV3-1 (or the pseudogene TRBV3-2) and TRBJ1-3; no reliable D call. This CDR3 has 14 amino acids. V was trimmed by 4 bases and J by 0 bases, leaving 7 bases between them. Germline V gene sequence: CDR1 LGHDT, CDR2 YNNKEL (reference sequence). The CDR3 protein is CASSRASSGNTIYF. The CDR3 coding sequence is TGTGCCAGCAGCCGGGCCTCCTCTGGAAACACCATATATTTT.

V gene TRBV7-3 combines with J gene TRBJ1-1; possible D gene TRBD1, 5 bases. The V gene's germline CDR1 is SGHTA and CDR2 FQGTGA. The CDR3 length is 14 residues. Trimming left V 5 bases short and J 6 bases short, with 16 bases between. The CDR3 bases are TGTGCCAGCAGCCTCCAGGGTACTATGGCTGAAGCTTTCTTT. This sequence encodes CASSLQGTMAEAFF.

This chain joins TRBV30 and TRBJ1-2; 8 bases align to TRBD1. In germline, CDR1 is GTSNPN, CDR2 SVGIG (reference sequence). V lost 2 bases, J lost 8 bases, and 13 bases stayed unmatched. The CDR3 has 15 residues. The CDR3 here is CAWSPPDRESLGYTF. Here the CDR3 DNA reads TGTGCCTGGAGTCCACCGGACAGGGAGTCGCTGGGCTACACCTTC.

The rearrangement links TRBV2 to TRBJ1-5, with 9 nucleotides matching TRBD1. V shed 4 bases, J shed 2 bases, and the junction held 6 bases outside the gene matches. The CDR3 is 16 residues long. Germline V CDR1 and CDR2: SNHLY, FYNNEI. CDR3 residues: CASSVGTGPGNQPQHF. The CDR3 DNA reads as TGTGCCAGCAGTGTCGGGACAGGGCCCGGCAATCAGCCCCAGCATTTT.

J is TRBJ1-2 and V is TRBV3-1 (or the pseudogene TRBV3-2), with D uncertain. The germline V and J ends were trimmed by 3 bases and 4 bases, with 18 bases remaining between them. Germline V CDR1 and CDR2: LGHDT, YNNKEL (reference sequence). The CDR3 has 16 residues. CDR3: CASSQRARGLLYGYTF. The CDR3 DNA sequence: TGTGCCAGCAGCCAGAGGGCCCGAGGGTTACTCTATGGCTACACCTTC.

This clone was seen more than once but under ten times. The chain employs TRBV10-1 and TRBJ1-3; 10 bases agree with TRBD1. The ends lost 0 bases at V and 4 bases at J; junction bases unmatched: 9. CDR1 and CDR2 from the germline V gene are WNHNN and SYGVQD (reference sequence). The CDR3 spans 18 residues. The CDR3 coding sequence is TGCGCCAGCAGTGAGTCGAGCGGGACAGGGGCGTCGGGAAACACCATATATTTT. Translated: CASSESSGTGASGNTIYF.

This chain connects TRBV3-1 (or the pseudogene TRBV3-2) to TRBJ1-2; D is unresolved. There are 13 residues in the CDR3. CDR1 is LGHDT, CDR2 YNNKEL, per germline (reference sequence). Deletions cut 0 bases from V and 8 bases from J, with 10 bases between. DNA of the CDR3: TGTGCCAGCAGCCAAGAACCAGTCAGGGGCTACACCTTC. This encodes CASSQEPVRGYTF.

This chain joins TRBV5-6 and TRBJ2-3; 7 bases match TRBD1. This CDR3 comprises 12 residues. V gave up 3 bases and J gave up 8 bases; unmatched junction bases: 3. Germline V gene lookup returns CDR1 SGHDT and CDR2 YYEEEE. The CDR3 reads CASSYNRGTQYF. The CDR3, as DNA: TGTGCCAGCAGCTACAACAGGGGTACGCAGTATTTT.

The chain joins TRBV7-3 to TRBJ2-3; the match to TRBD2 covers 10 bases. This CDR3 comprises 18 residues. The V and J ends lost 0 bases and 2 bases, in that order; junction bases with no gene match: 8. Looked up from germline, CDR1 is SGHTA and CDR2 is FQGTGA. CDR3 sequence (DNA): TGTGCCAGCAGCTTAACTAAGCTAGCGGGGGTGTTCACAGATACGCAGTATTTT. Translation: CASSLTKLAGVFTDTQYF.

Here the CDR3 DNA reads TGCAGCGCGGGCGGGCGGCAGACCGAGCAGTACTTC. Protein: CSAGGRQTEQYF. This chain links TRBV29-1 with TRBJ2-7, with a possible D match to TRBD2 (5 bases). The V gene lost 7 bases and the J gene lost 6 bases, with 16 bases spanning the gap. CDR3 length: 12 amino acids. Germline V lookup: CDR1 SQVTM, CDR2 ANQGSEA.

The rearrangement uses TRBV2 and TRBJ1-1; 8 bases align to TRBD1. The CDR3 runs 15 residues. The V gene end was trimmed by 7 bases and the J gene end by 5 bases; junction bases not matched to a gene: 12. Germline assignment: CDR1 SNHLY and CDR2 FYNNEI. CDR3 sequence: CASTPQGATGTEAFF. The CDR3 nucleotides are TGTGCCAGCACTCCCCAGGGGGCGACGGGTACTGAAGCTTTCTTT.

J is TRBJ2-3 and V is TRBV10-3; either TRBD1 or TRBD2 may fit D (6 bases each). V shed 10 bases and J shed 0 bases, with 14 bases lying between them. This CDR3 is 14 amino acids long. Germline V gene data show CDR1 as ENHRY and CDR2 as SYGVKD. The CDR3 protein is CATSGQGSTDTQYF. CDR3 DNA sequence: TGTGCCACCAGCGGGCAGGGGAGCACAGATACGCAGTATTTT.

The V call is TRBV6-5, the J call TRBJ1-1; D may be TRBD1 (5 bases). The germline V gene encodes CDR1 MNHEY and CDR2 SVGAGI. CDR3 length: 12 amino acids. The germline V and J ends were trimmed by 6 bases and 7 bases, with 12 bases remaining between them. CDR3 region: CASSRSRGEAFF. The CDR3 coding sequence is TGTGCCAGCAGCCGCAGTAGGGGTGAAGCTTTCTTT.

This clone was detected once. V gene TRBV4-3 combines with J gene TRBJ1-1; 7 bases line up with TRBD1. This CDR3 is 15 amino acids long. Germline CDR1 LGHNA, CDR2 YSLEER. With 1 base clipped from V and 1 base from J, the junction kept 3 bases outside the gene matches. DNA of the CDR3: TGCGCCAGCAGCCAAGCCCGGGACAGGAACACTGAAGCTTTCTTT. Amino acid sequence: CASSQARDRNTEAFF.

The chain carries TRBV6-5 and TRBJ2-2; D not certain. Trimming took 2 bases from V and 7 from J, leaving 8 bases between them. This CDR3 comprises 13 residues. Germline V lookup: CDR1 MNHEY, CDR2 SVGAGI. The CDR3 DNA sequence: TGTGCCAGCAGTTACAACTCATTCGGGGAGCTGTTTTTT. It encodes CASSYNSFGELFF.

The chain links TRBV2 to TRBJ1-4, with D unclear. Germline-derived CDR1 and CDR2 are SNHLY and FYNNEI. V was cut by 5 bases and J by 7 bases, with 5 bases left in between. CDR3 size: 11 residues. As DNA, the CDR3 is TGTGCCAGCAGTTACAGTGAAAAACTGTTTTTT. It specifies CASSYSEKLFF. The full variable domain, with the rest looked up from reference TRBV2 and TRBJ1-4, is EPEVTQTPSHQVTQMGQEVILRCVPISNHLYFYWYRQILGQKVEFLVSFYNNEISEKSEIFDDQFSVERPDGSNFTLKIRSTKLEDSAMYFCASSYSEKLFFGSGTQLSVL.

This clone was counted only a few times. Different DNA sequences within this sample yield the same CDR3. The V call is TRBV12-3 or TRBV12-4, the J call TRBJ1-2, with D possibly matching TRBD1 (5 bases). The CDR3 is made up of 12 amino acids. V was shortened by 6 bases and J by 5 bases, with 10 bases between the two germline ends. This CDR3 is CASSGQGYGYTF. CDR3 bases: TGTGCCAGCAGCGGCCAGGGATATGGCTACACCTTC.

The V gene is TRBV7-6, the J gene TRBJ1-1; 7 bases are a match to TRBD1. Germline loops: CDR1 SGHVS, CDR2 FNYEAQ. This CDR3 has 11 residues. V trimming: 6 bases; J trimming: 7 bases; junction bases outside the gene matches: 2. The CDR3 reads CASRTGREAFF. In nucleotides, the CDR3 is TGTGCCAGCAGGACAGGGCGTGAAGCTTTCTTT.

This clone was observed once. The chain recombines TRBV9 with TRBJ2-5; possible D gene TRBD1, 5 bases. Germline CDR1 is SGDLS and CDR2 is YYNGEE. The CDR3 covers 15 residues. Trimming cost V 0 bases and J 5 bases, with 14 bases left between them. The CDR3 reads CASSVGPRVRETQYF. The CDR3 DNA reads TGTGCCAGCAGCGTAGGACCCAGGGTACGGGAGACCCAGTACTTC.

This clone was seen only once. The chain links TRBV4-1 to TRBJ2-1; TRBD1 agrees at 8 bases. The CDR3 totals 19 residues. V trimming: 1 base; J trimming: 3 bases; junction bases outside the gene matches: 14. Germline V gene data show CDR1 as MGHRA and CDR2 as YSYEKL. The CDR3 sequence: CASSQALMATGALYNEQFF. The CDR3 bases are TGCGCCAGCAGCCAAGCGTTAATGGCGACAGGGGCCCTCTACAATGAGCAGTTCTTC.

The chain joins TRBV11-2 to TRBJ1-1, with D maybe TRBD1 (6 bases). V lost 5 bases to trimming and J lost 4 bases, with 17 bases between them. The CDR3 is made up of 15 amino acids. Germline CDR1 reads SGHAT; CDR2 reads FQNNGV. The CDR3 DNA reads as TGTGCCAGCAGCCCTAGCGGGGGGCTGGGCACTGAAGCTTTCTTT. Encoded protein: CASSPSGGLGTEAFF.

The genes are TRBV7-2 and TRBJ2-2; TRBD1 is a possible D gene (6 bases). This CDR3 is 15 amino acids long. The V end lost 3 bases, the J end lost 4 bases, and 12 bases lay between the germline ends. CDR1 is SGHTA, CDR2 FQGNSA, per germline. The CDR3 DNA reads as TGTGCCAGCAGCTTTACGACAGGTACCACCGGGGAGCTGTTTTTT. This translates into CASSFTTGTTGELFF.

The chain links TRBV6-5 to TRBJ1-2; 9 bases fit TRBD1. Unmatched junction bases numbered 4, after V lost 0 bases and J lost 5 bases. This CDR3 region has 15 residues. Germline V lookup: CDR1 MNHEY, CDR2 SVGAGI. The CDR3 DNA follows: TGTGCCAGCAGTTACTCGACAGGGGGGAGATATGGCTACACCTTC. Translated: CASSYSTGGRYGYTF.

The rearrangement uses TRBV2 and TRBJ2-2; 15 positions agree with TRBD2. V lost 6 bases, J lost 1 base, and 0 bases stayed unmatched. Per germline, CDR1 SNHLY and CDR2 FYNNEI. The length of the CDR3 is 16 residues. CDR3 sequence reads: CASRGLAGGNTGELFF. CDR3 bases: TGTGCCAGCAGGGGACTAGCGGGGGGGAACACCGGGGAGCTGTTTTTT.

This clone showed up just a few times. The V and J genes are TRBV27 and TRBJ1-1, with 9 bases matching TRBD1. This CDR3 is built from 19 residues. The V gene's germline CDR1 is MNHEY and CDR2 SMNVEV (reference sequence). The junction had 12 bases not matched to a gene; V was cut back by 1 base and J by 0 bases. CDR3 nucleotides: TGTGCCAGCAGTTTATTGTTCCCGACAGGGGGGGAGATGAACACTGAAGCTTTCTTT. It codes for CASSLLFPTGGEMNTEAFF.